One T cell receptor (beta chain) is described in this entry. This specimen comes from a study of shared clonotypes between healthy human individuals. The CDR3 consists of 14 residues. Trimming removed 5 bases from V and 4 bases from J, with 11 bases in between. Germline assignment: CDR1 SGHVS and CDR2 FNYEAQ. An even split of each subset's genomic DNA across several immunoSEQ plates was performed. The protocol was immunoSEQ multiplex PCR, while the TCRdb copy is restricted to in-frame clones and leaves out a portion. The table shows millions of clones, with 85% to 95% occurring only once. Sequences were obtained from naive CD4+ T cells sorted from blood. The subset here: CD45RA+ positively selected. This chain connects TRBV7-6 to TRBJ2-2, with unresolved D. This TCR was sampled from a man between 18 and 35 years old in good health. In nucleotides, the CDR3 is TGTGCCAGCAGCCTAGGAACGTTCACCGGGGAGCTGTTTTTT. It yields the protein CASSLGTFTGELFF.